The next 25 T cell receptor beta chains were all read from a single sample in a study of early T cells in non-severe SARS-CoV-2 infection. Using its own MiXCR run on the 5' RACE reads, TCRdb lists one record per CDR3 protein. The sample carries around 67,000 distinct CDR3 sequences, roughly an eighth recorded once. The sequencing sample was made of whole blood. Source of these receptors: an adult who was a healthcare worker with PCR-confirmed SARS-CoV-2 infection or an uninfected control (not recorded which).

This clonotype was counted many times. CDR3 loop: CASSLGDRSGETQYF. The CDR3 coding sequence is TGTGCCAGCAGCTTAGGGGACCGTAGTGGAGAGACCCAGTACTTC. V is TRBV7-2 and J is TRBJ2-5; possibly TRBD1 or TRBD2 for D (5 bases each). The length of the CDR3 is 15 residues. Germline CDR1 and CDR2: SGHTA and FQGNSA. V gave up 1 base and J gave up 4 bases, with 13 bases separating them.

At least ten counts were recorded for this clonotype. The chain uses TRBV6-2 or TRBV6-3 and TRBJ1-5, with a weak D call TRBD1 (5 bases). Germline-derived CDR1 and CDR2 are MNHEY and SVGEGT. The length of the CDR3 is 14 residues. Deletions cut 2 bases from V and 3 bases from J, with 8 bases between. DNA of the CDR3: TGTGCCAGCAGTTACATGGGGGACAATCAGCCCCAGCATTTT. Protein: CASSYMGDNQPQHF.

V is TRBV7-2 and J is TRBJ2-3; possibly TRBD2 for D (6 bases). The ends were cut back, 5 bases at V and 2 bases at J, with 11 bases in the middle. The CDR3 has 14 residues. Germline assignment: CDR1 SGHTA and CDR2 FQGNSA. The CDR3 is CASSPRTNTDTQYF. CDR3 bases: TGTGCCAGCAGCCCCCGGACTAACACAGATACGCAGTATTTT.

The table lists this clonotype with many counts. This chain uses TRBV11-2 with TRBJ2-7; TRBD1 is a possible D gene (5 bases). The CDR3 consists of 12 residues. Germline lookup yields CDR1 SGHAT and CDR2 FQNNGV. V lost 8 bases, J lost 3 bases, and 11 bases lay in between. The CDR3 reads CASVGARYEQYF. CDR3 nucleotides: TGTGCCAGCGTTGGGGCGCGCTACGAGCAGTACTTC.

This clonotype came up a few times. The V call is TRBV29-1, the J call TRBJ1-1; no clear D. CDR1 is SQVTM, CDR2 ANQGSEA, per germline. V was cut by 3 bases and J by 9 bases, with 5 bases left in between. The CDR3 runs to 9 residues. The CDR3 DNA follows: TGCAGCGTTGACTTAAAAGCTTTCTTT. As protein: CSVDLKAFF.

This clonotype was seen ten or more times. The chain joins TRBV3-1 to TRBJ1-1, with D possibly being TRBD1 (5 bases). CDR1 and CDR2 (germline): LGHDT, YNNKEL (reference sequence). The ends were cut back, 0 bases at V and 4 bases at J, with 18 bases in the middle. CDR3 size: 17 residues. As DNA, the CDR3 is TGTGCCAGCAGCCAAGATCACAAGGGGCAAATGGGCACTGAAGCTTTCTTT. Amino acids: CASSQDHKGQMGTEAFF.

The chain carries TRBV5-4 and TRBJ2-3, with D hard to call. Germline V gene sequence: CDR1 SGHNT, CDR2 YYREEE (reference sequence). The germline V and J ends were trimmed by 4 bases and 6 bases, with 12 bases remaining between them. This CDR3 is built from 13 residues. The chain's CDR3 is CASSPPSADTQYF. CDR3 nucleotide sequence: TGTGCCAGCAGCCCGCCGTCGGCCGATACGCAGTATTTT.

The rearrangement joins TRBV10-3 to TRBJ2-1, with TRBD2 as a possible D gene (5 bases). In germline, CDR1 is ENHRY, CDR2 SYGVKD. The germline V and J ends were trimmed by 3 bases and 10 bases, with 22 bases remaining between them. The CDR3 has 16 residues. CDR3 in amino acids: CAISEAEKLPREEQFF. In nucleotides, the CDR3 is TGTGCCATCAGTGAAGCGGAGAAACTGCCTCGTGAGGAGCAGTTCTTC.

The chain recombines TRBV4-3 with TRBJ2-3, with 10 bases fitting TRBD2. This CDR3 comprises 16 residues. Germline V lookup: CDR1 LGHNA, CDR2 YSLEER. The V segment lost 4 bases and the J segment 4 bases; nucleotides outside the gene matches: 8. As DNA, the CDR3 is TGCGCCAGCAGCCCGACCCTAGCGGGAGCCGCAGATACGCAGTATTTT. Translated: CASSPTLAGAADTQYF.

This clonotype has at least ten counts. This chain links TRBV19 with TRBJ2-1, with 9 bases aligning to TRBD2. The junction had 6 bases not matched to a gene; V was cut back by 3 bases and J by 6 bases. The CDR3 spans 15 residues. Per germline, CDR1 LNHDA and CDR2 SQIVND (reference sequence). CDR3 residues: CASSIVGGGANEQFF. CDR3 coding DNA: TGTGCCAGTAGTATTGTTGGCGGGGGGGCCAATGAGCAGTTCTTC.

This clonotype was counted many times. The gene calls are TRBV20-1 and TRBJ1-6; D unclear. V lost 1 base, J lost 5 bases, and 6 bases lay in between. The length of the CDR3 is 13 residues. The germline V gene encodes CDR1 DFQATT and CDR2 SNEGSKA (reference sequence). The chain's CDR3 is CSARVMDNSPLHF. Written as DNA, the CDR3 is TGCAGTGCTAGAGTGATGGATAATTCACCCCTCCACTTT.

The sample holds one count of this clonotype. A read error may produce the germline difference seen at one junction end. The rearrangement links TRBV6-2 or TRBV6-3 to TRBJ1-1; tentative D call: TRBD1 (6 bases). The CDR3 has 16 residues. Germline-derived CDR1 and CDR2 are MNHEY and SVGEGT. This CDR3 reads CASSPDSGGVNSEAFF. CDR3 DNA sequence: TGTGCCAGCAGCCCCGACTCGGGGGGCGTAAACAGTGAAGCTTTCTTT.

This clonotype was counted ten times or more. The chain has TRBV2 and TRBJ2-3, with 9 bases fitting TRBD2. The V segment lost 6 bases and the J segment 4 bases; nucleotides outside the gene matches: 17. This CDR3 region has 18 residues. Per germline, CDR1 SNHLY and CDR2 FYNNEI. CDR3 sequence reads: CASRREKGISGSPDTQYF. The CDR3 region has the DNA TGTGCCAGCAGGCGAGAAAAGGGGATTAGCGGGAGCCCAGATACGCAGTATTTT.

This clonotype was seen many times. The V call is TRBV11-2, the J call TRBJ2-1, with TRBD1 identical over 10 bases. CDR1 is SGHAT and CDR2 is FQNNGV in the germline V gene. After removal of 5 bases from V and 15 bases from J, the junction contained 7 bases not matched to a gene. The CDR3 sequence is 12 residues long. The CDR3 spells CASSTSGDRGFF. The CDR3 DNA reads TGTGCCAGCAGCACGTCAGGGGACAGGGGGTTCTTC. The variable domain in full, completed from reference TRBV11-2 and TRBJ2-1, reads EAGVAQSPRYKIIEKRQSVAFWCNPISGHATLYWYQQILGQGPKLLIQFQNNGVVDDSQLPKDRFSAERLKGVDSTLKIQPAKLEDSAVYLCASSTSGDRGFFGPGTRLTVL.

This clonotype was recorded at least ten times. The chain has TRBV2 and TRBJ1-1; D is unclear. Germline V CDR1 and CDR2: SNHLY, FYNNEI. Trimming removed 0 bases from V and 6 bases from J, with 8 bases in between. This CDR3 is built from 13 residues. CDR3: CASSEAKGPEAFF. CDR3 nucleotide sequence: TGTGCCAGCAGTGAAGCCAAGGGCCCTGAAGCTTTCTTT.

V is TRBV29-1 and J is TRBJ2-1; D is possibly TRBD1 or TRBD2 (5 bases each). V lost 8 bases to trimming and J lost 5 bases, with 16 bases between them. The germline V gene has CDR1 SQVTM and CDR2 ANQGSEA. The CDR3 length is 13 residues. The CDR3 protein is CSYYPRGDNEQFF. CDR3 coding DNA: TGCAGCTATTACCCGAGGGGTGACAATGAGCAGTTCTTC.

This clonotype was found many times. For the CDR3, the DNA is TGTGCCAGCAGTCGGGACACAGATACGCAGTATTTT. This gives the protein CASSRDTDTQYF. This chain joins TRBV7-2 and TRBJ2-3; the D gene is possibly TRBD2 (5 bases). The CDR3 runs to 12 residues. V dropped 6 bases and J dropped 2 bases, with 6 bases sitting between them. CDR1 is SGHTA, CDR2 FQGNSA, per germline.

This clonotype was counted many times. The rearrangement uses TRBV29-1 and TRBJ2-1, with 14 bases lining up with TRBD2. Germline trimming cut 1 base from V and 1 base from J; bases unmatched to any gene: 6. The CDR3 totals 18 residues. CDR1 is SQVTM, CDR2 ANQGSEA, per germline. The CDR3 loop is CSVEGGLAGAQSYNEQFF. CDR3 nucleotides: TGCAGCGTTGAAGGGGGACTAGCGGGGGCCCAGTCCTACAATGAGCAGTTCTTC.

This clonotype was detected ten times or more. J is TRBJ2-3 and V is TRBV24-1; TRBD2 matches 12 bases. Germline V CDR1 and CDR2: KGHDR, SFDVKD. The length of the CDR3 is 16 residues. V lost 5 bases to trimming and J lost 3 bases; unmatched junction nucleotides: 5. CDR3 residues: CATSAAGLAGTDTQYF. For the CDR3, the DNA is TGTGCCACCAGTGCCGCCGGACTAGCGGGGACAGATACGCAGTATTTT.

In this sample, this clonotype is medium-sized. The chain couples TRBV21-1 to TRBJ2-7; TRBD1 was called by the table and not checked on the DNA. TRBV21-1 is a pseudogene. CDR3 length: 13 residues. CDR3 coding DNA: TGTGCCAGCAGACCGGAGAGGGGCCACGAGCAGTACTTC. It is translated as CASRPERGHEQYF.

The sample holds many counts of this clonotype. The chain uses TRBV28 and TRBJ1-1; maybe TRBD1 (5 bases). Germline values: CDR1 MDHEN, CDR2 SYDVKM. V was shortened by 8 bases and J by 6 bases, with 16 bases between the two germline ends. The CDR3 totals 13 residues. CDR3 sequence: CASGKSGRAEAFF. CDR3 in DNA: TGTGCCAGCGGAAAATCGGGACGGGCTGAAGCTTTCTTT.

This clonotype was found many times. The V and J genes are TRBV10-3 and TRBJ2-7, with 11 bases matching TRBD1. The germline V gene encodes CDR1 ENHRY and CDR2 SYGVKD. V was clipped by 2 bases and J by 2 bases; unmatched bases: 14. The CDR3 loop spans 19 amino acids. In DNA, the CDR3 is TGTGCCATCAGTGAGAGTGTTTGGGGACAGGGGGTTAGCCCCTACGAGCAGTACTTC. This gives the protein CAISESVWGQGVSPYEQYF.

To note about this clonotype: One junction end does not reproduce the germline sequence, and a read error may be involved. The chain carries TRBV28 and TRBJ2-6, with a possible D match to TRBD2 (6 bases). The CDR3 loop spans 17 amino acids. Germline V lookup: CDR1 MDHEN, CDR2 SYDVKM. The CDR3 here is CASSRRRGLSGTNVLTF. The CDR3 nucleotides are TGTGCCAGCAGTCGCAGGCGGGGCCTCTCTGGGACCAACGTCCTGACTTTC.

This clonotype was detected many times. The chain employs TRBV18 and TRBJ2-2; tentative D call: TRBD1 (5 bases). Germline V gene sequence: CDR1 KGHSH, CDR2 LQKENI. CDR3 length equals 16 residues. V was pared by 2 bases and J by 0 bases, with 10 bases between. This CDR3 is CASSPYQGPNTGELFF. CDR3 sequence (DNA): TGTGCCAGCTCACCATATCAGGGCCCGAACACCGGGGAGCTGTTTTTT.

This clonotype was seen at least ten times. The rearrangement uses TRBV7-9 and TRBJ1-1, with D unresolved. Trimming stripped 7 bases from V and 0 bases from J, with 0 bases between. Looked up from germline, CDR1 is SEHNR and CDR2 is FQNEAQ (reference sequence). The CDR3 contains 10 residues. Here the CDR3 DNA reads TGTGCCAGCATGAACACTGAAGCTTTCTTT. This sequence encodes CASMNTEAFF.